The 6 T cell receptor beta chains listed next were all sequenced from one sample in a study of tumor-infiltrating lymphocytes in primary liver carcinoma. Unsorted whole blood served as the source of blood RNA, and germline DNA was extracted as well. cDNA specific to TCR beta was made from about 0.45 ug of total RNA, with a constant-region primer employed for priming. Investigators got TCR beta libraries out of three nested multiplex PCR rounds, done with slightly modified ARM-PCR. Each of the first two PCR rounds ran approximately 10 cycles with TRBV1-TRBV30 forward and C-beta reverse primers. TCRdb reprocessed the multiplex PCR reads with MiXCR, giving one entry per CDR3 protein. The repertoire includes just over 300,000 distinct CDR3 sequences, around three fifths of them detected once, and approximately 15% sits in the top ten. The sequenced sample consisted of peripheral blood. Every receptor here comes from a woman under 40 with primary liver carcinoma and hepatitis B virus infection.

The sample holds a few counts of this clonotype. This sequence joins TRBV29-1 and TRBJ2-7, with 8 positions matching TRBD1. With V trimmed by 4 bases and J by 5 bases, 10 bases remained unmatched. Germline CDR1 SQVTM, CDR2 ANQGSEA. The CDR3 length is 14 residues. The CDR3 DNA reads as TGCAGCGTTGCCCACCAGGGGGCGGGTGACGAGCAGTACTTC. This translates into CSVAHQGAGDEQYF.

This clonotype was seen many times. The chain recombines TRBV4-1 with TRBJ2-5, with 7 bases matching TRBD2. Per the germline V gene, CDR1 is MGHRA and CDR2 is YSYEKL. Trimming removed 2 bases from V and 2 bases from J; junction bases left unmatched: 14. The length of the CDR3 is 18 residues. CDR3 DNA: TGCGCCAGCAGCCAACTGATGACCGGGACTATGATACAAGAGACCCAGTACTTC. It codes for CASSQLMTGTMIQETQYF.

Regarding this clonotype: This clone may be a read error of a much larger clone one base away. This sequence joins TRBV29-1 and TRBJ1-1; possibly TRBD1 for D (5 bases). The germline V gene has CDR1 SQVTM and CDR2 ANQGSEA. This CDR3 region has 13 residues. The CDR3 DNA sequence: TGCACCGTTGAGGTCAGGGAGGGTACTGAAGCTTTCTTT. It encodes CTVEVREGTEAFF.

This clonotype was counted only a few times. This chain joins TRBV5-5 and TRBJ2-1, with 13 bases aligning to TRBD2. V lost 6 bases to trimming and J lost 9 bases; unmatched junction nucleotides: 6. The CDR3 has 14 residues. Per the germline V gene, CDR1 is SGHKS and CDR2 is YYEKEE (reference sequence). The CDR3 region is CASTRTSGSGEQFF. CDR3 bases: TGTGCCAGCACACGGACTAGCGGGAGCGGTGAGCAGTTCTTC.

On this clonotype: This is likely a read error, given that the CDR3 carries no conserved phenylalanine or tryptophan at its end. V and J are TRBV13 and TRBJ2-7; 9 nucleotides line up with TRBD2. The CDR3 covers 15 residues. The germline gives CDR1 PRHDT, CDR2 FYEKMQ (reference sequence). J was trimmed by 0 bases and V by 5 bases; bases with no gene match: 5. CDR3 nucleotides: TGTGCCAGCAGCCCGGGACTAGCCCTCTCCTACGAGCAGTACTAC. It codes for CASSPGLALSYEQYY.

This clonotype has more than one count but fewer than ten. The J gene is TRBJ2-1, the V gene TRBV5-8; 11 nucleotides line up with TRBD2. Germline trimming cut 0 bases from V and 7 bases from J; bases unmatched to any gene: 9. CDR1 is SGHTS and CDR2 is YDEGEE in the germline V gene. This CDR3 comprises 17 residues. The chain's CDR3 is CASSLAPIAGGNNEQFF. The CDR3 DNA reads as TGTGCCAGCAGCTTGGCCCCTATAGCGGGAGGGAATAATGAGCAGTTCTTC.